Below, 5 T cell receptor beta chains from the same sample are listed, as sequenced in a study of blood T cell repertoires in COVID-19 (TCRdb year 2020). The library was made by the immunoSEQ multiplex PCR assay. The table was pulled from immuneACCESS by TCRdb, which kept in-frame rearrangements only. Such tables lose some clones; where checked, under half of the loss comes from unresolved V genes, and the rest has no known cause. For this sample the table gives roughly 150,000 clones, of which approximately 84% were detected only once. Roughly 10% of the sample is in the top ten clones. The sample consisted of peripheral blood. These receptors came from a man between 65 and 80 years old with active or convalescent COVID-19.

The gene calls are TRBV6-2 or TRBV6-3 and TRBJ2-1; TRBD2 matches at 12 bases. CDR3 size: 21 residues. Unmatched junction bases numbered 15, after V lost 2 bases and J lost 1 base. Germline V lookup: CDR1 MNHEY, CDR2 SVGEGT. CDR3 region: CASSYDRTSGLAGGSYNEQFF. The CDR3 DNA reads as TGTGCCAGCAGTTACGACAGGACTAGCGGGCTAGCGGGGGGGTCCTACAATGAGCAGTTCTTC.

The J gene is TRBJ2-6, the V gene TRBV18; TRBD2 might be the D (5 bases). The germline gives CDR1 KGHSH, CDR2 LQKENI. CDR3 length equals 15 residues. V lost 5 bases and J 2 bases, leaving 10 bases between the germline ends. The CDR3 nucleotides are TGTGCCAGCTCATCAGAGGAGGCTGGGGCCAACGTCCTGACTTTC. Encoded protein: CASSSEEAGANVLTF.

DNA of the CDR3: TGTGCCAGCTCATACCACGGGGAGACCCAAGAGACCCAGTACTTC. Its translation is CASSYHGETQETQYF. The V gene is TRBV18, the J gene TRBJ2-5, with D maybe TRBD2 (5 bases). The CDR3 has 15 amino acids. Between the trimmed V and J ends, which lost 5 bases and 1 base, there was a span of 14 bases. The V gene's germline CDR1 is KGHSH and CDR2 LQKENI.

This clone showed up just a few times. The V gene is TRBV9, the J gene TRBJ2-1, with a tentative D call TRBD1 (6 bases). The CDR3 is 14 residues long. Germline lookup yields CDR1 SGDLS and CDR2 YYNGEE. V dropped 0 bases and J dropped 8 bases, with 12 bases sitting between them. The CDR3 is CASSVVQGRDEQFF. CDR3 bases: TGTGCCAGCAGCGTAGTACAGGGTAGGGATGAGCAGTTCTTC. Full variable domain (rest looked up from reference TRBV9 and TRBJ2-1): DSGVTQTPKHLITATGQRVTLRCSPRSGDLSVYWYQQSLDQGLQFLIQYYNGEERAKGNILERFSAQQFPDLHSELNLSSLELGDSALYFCASSVVQGRDEQFFGPGTRLTVL.

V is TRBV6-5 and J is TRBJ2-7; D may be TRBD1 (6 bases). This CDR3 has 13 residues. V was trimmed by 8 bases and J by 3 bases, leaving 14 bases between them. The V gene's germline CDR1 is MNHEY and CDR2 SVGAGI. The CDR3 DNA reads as TGTGCCAGCCGGACAGAATCGCTCTACGAGCAGTACTTC. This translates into CASRTESLYEQYF.